This passage covers 10 T cell receptor beta chains from one sample sequenced in a study of shared clonotypes between healthy human individuals. Sequencing was performed with immunoSEQ multiplex PCR; in TCRdb, only in-frame clones are kept and a portion is missing. The sample lists fewer than 800,000 clones; 92% were seen once. The naive CD8 population came from CD45RO-negative cells selected for CCR7, without terminally differentiated effector memory CD45RA+ cells. The sequenced sample consisted of naive CD8+ T cells sorted from blood. The receptors stem from a man younger than 40 in good health.

V and J are TRBV28 and TRBJ2-7; TRBD1 might be the D (8 bases). V was clipped by 3 bases and J by 4 bases, with 22 bases between them. Germline CDR1 and CDR2: MDHEN and SYDVKM. The CDR3 consists of 17 residues. The CDR3 spells CASSLSRNTGGEYEQYF. Here the CDR3 DNA reads TGTGCCAGCAGTTTGTCCCGAAACACAGGGGGGGAGTACGAGCAGTACTTC.

The rearrangement uses TRBV28 and TRBJ2-7; perhaps D is TRBD1 or TRBD2 (5 bases each). This CDR3 spans 13 amino acids. V was cut by 10 bases and J by 5 bases, with 18 bases left in between. Germline CDR1 MDHEN, CDR2 SYDVKM. The DNA for the CDR3 is TGTGCCACGGGACGGGTTTCTCCCCACGAGCAGTACTTC. The encoded protein is CATGRVSPHEQYF.

The V gene is TRBV2, the J gene TRBJ2-1; tentatively, D is TRBD2 (5 bases). The germline V gene encodes CDR1 SNHLY and CDR2 FYNNEI. V was clipped by 8 bases and J by 3 bases, with 8 bases between them. The CDR3 runs to 12 residues. CDR3 bases: TGTGCCAGCTTCGCGGGCTACAATGAGCAGTTCTTC. Translated, it gives CASFAGYNEQFF.

The chain employs TRBV25-1 and TRBJ2-1; 8 nucleotides match TRBD2. Germline lookup yields CDR1 MGHDK and CDR2 SYGVNS. There are 15 residues in the CDR3. After removal of 2 bases from V and 0 bases from J, the junction contained 0 bases not matched to a gene. CDR3 coding DNA: TGTGCCAGCAGTGAAGGACTAGCCTCCTACAATGAGCAGTTCTTC. Amino acids: CASSEGLASYNEQFF.

The chain employs TRBV30 and TRBJ2-7, with D perhaps TRBD2 (5 bases). Trimming took off 4 bases at V and 1 base at J, with 11 bases between the two ends. Germline V lookup: CDR1 GTSNPN, CDR2 SVGIG (reference sequence). The CDR3 runs to 13 residues. CDR3 nucleotides: TGTGCCTGGACTGAGGGCCATTCCTACGAGCAGTACTTC. As protein: CAWTEGHSYEQYF. Combining the CDR3 with reference TRBV30 and TRBJ2-7 gives the whole variable domain SQTIHQWPATLVQPVGSPLSLECTVEGTSNPNLYWYRQAAGRGLQLLFYSVGIGQISSEVPQNLSASRPQDRQFILSSKKLLLSDSGFYLCAWTEGHSYEQYFGPGTRLTVT.

The chain couples TRBV4-3 to TRBJ1-5; TRBD1 matches 7 bases. V shed 0 bases, J shed 2 bases, and the junction held 10 bases outside the gene matches. The germline V gene encodes CDR1 LGHNA and CDR2 YSLEER. This CDR3 contains 18 residues. Here the CDR3 reads CASSQDRGSPVGNQPQHF. The CDR3 DNA follows: TGCGCCAGCAGCCAAGACAGGGGGTCCCCTGTAGGCAATCAGCCCCAGCATTTT.

The chain has TRBV6-5 and TRBJ2-3, with unresolved D. From germline, CDR1 is MNHEY and CDR2 SVGAGI. The V end lost 1 base, the J end lost 3 bases, and 8 bases lay between the germline ends. This CDR3 is built from 14 residues. CDR3 DNA: TGTGCCAGCAGTTACTTAGGAGCTACAGATACGCAGTATTTT. Its translation is CASSYLGATDTQYF.

In nucleotides, the CDR3 is TGTGCCAGCAGCACGGCGACCGGGACCCACTACAATGAGCAGTTCTTC. It encodes CASSTATGTHYNEQFF. The chain recombines TRBV7-9 with TRBJ2-1; D possibly matches TRBD1 or TRBD2 (5 bases each). Germline V gives CDR1 SEHNR, CDR2 FQNEAQ (reference sequence). Trimming took off 5 bases at V and 3 bases at J, with 17 bases between the two ends. The CDR3 sequence is 16 residues long.

The V and J genes are TRBV4-1 and TRBJ2-1; TRBD2 matches 7 bases. This CDR3 contains 13 residues. Germline loops: CDR1 MGHRA, CDR2 YSYEKL. V dropped 1 base and J dropped 11; count of bases not matched to a gene: 5. CDR3 sequence reads: CASSQGGGGKQFF. Here the CDR3 DNA reads TGCGCCAGCAGCCAAGGGGGGGGAGGTAAGCAGTTCTTC.

This chain connects TRBV11-2 to TRBJ2-7, with 9 bases that match TRBD2. V trimming: 1 base; J trimming: 0 bases; junction bases outside the gene matches: 4. From germline, CDR1 is SGHAT and CDR2 FQNNGV. This CDR3 is 16 amino acids long. CDR3 sequence reads: CASSLGQREASYEQYF. In DNA, the CDR3 is TGTGCCAGCAGCTTAGGGCAGCGGGAGGCCTCCTACGAGCAGTACTTC. Together with reference TRBV11-2 and TRBJ2-7, the CDR3 gives the full variable domain: EAGVAQSPRYKIIEKRQSVAFWCNPISGHATLYWYQQILGQGPKLLIQFQNNGVVDDSQLPKDRFSAERLKGVDSTLKIQPAKLEDSAVYLCASSLGQREASYEQYFGPGTRLTVT.